A selection of T cell receptor beta chains follows, all from one sample in a study of OX40 agonist ivuxolimab in advanced cancers. TCRdb's table, derived via immunoSEQ multiplex PCR, lists solely in-frame clones and lacks some. The repertoire holds under 95,000 clones, with 84% as singletons. This material consisted of CD4+ or CD8+ T cells sorted from blood, taken in a trial of the OX40 agonist ivuxolimab. The receptors were sampled from an adult with an advanced solid tumor such as melanoma, head and neck, liver or kidney cancer. CDR3s include the opening cysteine and the closing phenylalanine or tryptophan. The D gene is left open where the match is weak. Expanded clones get a size class; other rows say once, few or many, or leave the size out.

j_call clone_size d_call v_call cdr3_aa cdr3_nt
TRBJ1-5 once - TRBV4-1 CASSQGWGALNQPQHF TGCGCCAGCAGCCAAGGGTGGGGGGCGCTTAATCAGCCCCAGCATTTT
TRBJ2-7 - - TRBV19 CASRGTSSYEQYF TGTGCCAGCCGCGGGACCTCATCGTACGAGCAGTACTTC
TRBJ1-2 - - TRBV30 CAWRPDSLYGYTF TGTGCCTGGAGACCCGACAGCCTCTATGGCTACACCTTC
TRBJ2-3 - - TRBV4-2 CASSQDTKLGGGTQYF TGTGCCAGCAGCCAAGATACAAAGCTCGGGGGCGGTACGCAGTATTTT
TRBJ2-5 - - TRBV5-1 CASSLGQEQETQYF TGCGCCAGCAGCTTGGGACAGGAGCAAGAGACCCAGTACTTC
TRBJ1-1 - TRBD1 TRBV7-9 CASSQDRGLTEAFF TGTGCCAGCAGTCAGGACAGGGGTTTGACTGAAGCTTTCTTT
TRBJ1-2 - - TRBV30 CAWSNKQGMRYGYTF TGTGCCTGGAGTAACAAGCAGGGGATGCGCTATGGCTACACCTTC
TRBJ2-6 few - TRBV10-3 CAISESGSGANVLTF TGTGCCATCAGTGAGTCGGGATCTGGGGCCAACGTCCTGACTTTC
TRBJ1-2 - TRBD1 TRBV4-2 CASSQDSGQDYGYTF TGTGCCAGCAGCCAAGACAGCGGACAGGACTATGGCTACACCTTC
TRBJ2-1 few TRBD1 TRBV5-4 CASSLAAGGHNEQFF TGTGCCAGCAGCTTGGCGGCAGGGGGCCACAATGAGCAGTTCTTC
TRBJ1-5 - - TRBV6-6 CASSYRESNQPQHF TGTGCCAGCAGTTACAGGGAGAGCAATCAGCCCCAGCATTTT
TRBJ2-7 - TRBD1 TRBV19 CASSTPYGTGGYEQYF TGTGCCAGTAGTACCCCGTATGGGACAGGGGGGTACGAGCAGTACTTC
TRBJ2-1 - - TRBV6-5 CASSYLLSGKFF TGTGCCAGCAGTTATCTCCTCAGTGGGAAGTTCTTC
TRBJ1-2 - - TRBV11-2 CASSPLGLDGYTF TGTGCCAGCAGCCCCTTGGGGCTTGATGGCTACACCTTC
TRBJ1-5 - TRBD1 TRBV5-8 CASSSGTGANQPQHF TGTGCCAGCAGCTCCGGGACAGGGGCGAATCAGCCCCAGCATTTT
TRBJ1-4 - - TRBV7-2 CASSLQPTNEKLFF TGTGCCAGCAGCTTGCAACCAACTAATGAAAAACTGTTTTTT
TRBJ1-6 - - TRBV10-3 CAIRETRADNSPLHF TGTGCCATCAGAGAGACGCGGGCAGATAATTCACCCCTCCACTTT
TRBJ2-2 - TRBD1 TRBV9 CASSVAVDRGLVTGELFF TGTGCCAGCAGCGTAGCTGTGGACAGGGGGCTCGTCACCGGGGAGCTGTTTTTT
TRBJ1-2 - - TRBV7-3 CASSSRAPRRNGYTF TGTGCCAGCAGCAGCCGGGCCCCCCGACGGAATGGCTACACCTTC
TRBJ2-5 - TRBD2 TRBV2 CASSGGAGGQETQYF TGTGCCAGCAGTGGAGGAGCGGGGGGCCAAGAGACCCAGTACTTC
TRBJ2-2 - TRBD1 TRBV7-3 CASSLQGAGELFF TGTGCCAGCAGCTTACAGGGGGCCGGGGAGCTGTTTTTT
TRBJ1-5 - - TRBV2 CASSTQGSLHQPQHF TGTGCCAGCAGTACTCAGGGTTCTCTTCATCAGCCCCAGCATTTT
TRBJ1-4 - TRBD1 TRBV4-3 CASSPFGQGGEKLFF TGCGCCAGCAGCCCGTTTGGACAGGGAGGAGAAAAACTGTTTTTT
TRBJ1-5 - - TRBV28 CASSFNERGSNQPQHF TGTGCCAGCAGTTTCAATGAGAGGGGGAGCAATCAGCCCCAGCATTTT
TRBJ2-1 - - TRBV19 CASIGRNEQFF TGTGCCAGCATTGGGCGCAATGAGCAGTTCTTC
TRBJ2-1 - - TRBV4-3 CASSRVRGAGYNEQFF TGCGCCAGCAGCCGCGTCAGGGGGGCGGGCTACAATGAGCAGTTCTTC
TRBJ2-3 - - TRBV19 CASRGIATDTQYF TGTGCCAGTAGAGGAATAGCCACAGATACGCAGTATTTT
TRBJ1-1 few - TRBV15 CATSTGLRNTEAFF TGTGCCACCAGCACGGGACTTAGGAACACTGAAGCTTTCTTT
TRBJ2-1 few - TRBV10-3 CAISDRTVRNNEQFF TGTGCCATCAGTGACCGGACAGTACGAAACAATGAGCAGTTCTTC
TRBJ1-4 few TRBD1 TRBV30 CAWSRDREEKLFF TGTGCCTGGAGTCGGGACAGGGAAGAAAAACTGTTTTTT
TRBJ2-4 - - TRBV2 CASGGPAKNIQYF TGTGCCAGTGGGGGGCCAGCCAAAAACATTCAGTACTTC
TRBJ2-3 - - TRBV5-1 CASSLTGRASTDTQYF TGCGCCAGCAGCTTGACGGGTAGGGCTAGCACAGATACGCAGTATTTT
TRBJ2-5 - - TRBV7-7 CASSILSGLGAETQYF TGTGCCAGCAGCATACTATCGGGACTGGGAGCGGAGACCCAGTACTTC
TRBJ1-1 - TRBD1 TRBV7-2 CASSPGQGTTEAFF TGTGCCAGCAGCCCCGGACAGGGGACCACTGAAGCTTTCTTT
TRBJ2-5 - TRBD1 TRBV5-4 CASSPLATGGETQYF TGTGCCAGCAGCCCCTTAGCAACAGGGGGTGAGACCCAGTACTTC
TRBJ1-2 - - TRBV28 CASSLSLMVHGYTF TGTGCCAGCAGTTTATCCCTGATGGTTCATGGCTACACCTTC
TRBJ2-1 - - TRBV2 CASSEVASRGNEQFF TGTGCCAGCAGTGAAGTTGCGTCGAGAGGTAATGAGCAGTTCTTC
TRBJ1-2 - - TRBV19 CASSIGREAWVYGYTF TGTGCCAGTAGTATAGGTAGGGAGGCTTGGGTCTATGGCTACACCTTC
TRBJ1-2 - - TRBV5-1 CASSLASGSYGYTF TGCGCCAGCAGCTTGGCTTCAGGGAGCTATGGCTACACCTTC
TRBJ1-3 - - TRBV6-5 CASTPIRDSGNTIYF TGTGCCAGCACCCCAATACGTGACTCTGGAAACACCATATATTTT
TRBJ1-4 - - TRBV27 CASSFSPGQNEKLFF TGTGCCAGCAGTTTCTCCCCCGGACAGAATGAAAAACTGTTTTTT
TRBJ1-3 few - TRBV4-2 CASSQFQIDGNTIYF TGTGCCAGCAGCCAATTCCAGATTGATGGAAACACCATATATTTT
TRBJ1-1 - TRBD1 TRBV7-2 CASSPQGGREAFF TGTGCCAGCAGCCCCCAGGGGGGTAGAGAGGCTTTCTTT
TRBJ1-4 - TRBD1 TRBV28 CASRQGKEKLFF TGTGCCAGCCGACAGGGGAAAGAAAAACTGTTTTTT
TRBJ1-5 few TRBD1 TRBV2 CASSAHRGGQPQHF TGTGCCAGCAGTGCTCACAGGGGCGGTCAGCCCCAGCATTTT
TRBJ2-5 - - TRBV6-5 CASSYPGGAGETQYF TGTGCCAGCAGTTACCCCGGAGGCGCGGGGGAGACCCAGTACTTC
TRBJ1-2 - - TRBV28 CASSRTGWGYTF TGTGCCAGCAGTCGTACAGGGTGGGGCTACACCTTC
TRBJ2-5 - TRBD2 TRBV28 CASRGLAGGRGTQYF TGTGCCAGCAGGGGACTAGCGGGGGGTCGAGGGACCCAGTACTTC
TRBJ1-2 - - TRBV5-1 CASSLAGQGLNGYTF TGCGCCAGCAGCTTGGCCGGGCAGGGATTAAATGGCTACACCTTC
TRBJ2-6 - - TRBV5-1 CASSGTGFGANVLTF TGCGCCAGCAGCGGAACAGGGTTTGGGGCCAACGTCCTGACTTTC
TRBJ1-1 - TRBD1 TRBV2 CASSVRTGDAAEAFF TGTGCCAGCAGTGTGCGGACAGGGGATGCGGCTGAAGCTTTCTTT
TRBJ2-6 - - TRBV27 CASSPRRPSGANVLTF TGTGCCAGCAGTCCCCGGAGGCCCTCTGGGGCCAACGTCCTGACTTTC
TRBJ2-5 - - TRBV7-2 CASRPPGMGETQYF TGTGCCAGCAGACCACCGGGGATGGGGGAGACCCAGTACTTC
TRBJ2-7 - - TRBV2 CASSRTARGEQYF TGTGCCAGCAGTCGGACTGCCCGAGGGGAGCAGTACTTC
TRBJ2-4 - - TRBV9 CASSARGAGWGFENIQYF TGTGCCAGCAGCGCACGCGGGGCCGGGTGGGGGTTTGAAAACATTCAGTACTTC
TRBJ1-2 - TRBD1 TRBV5-1 CASSPGQSDGYTF TGCGCCAGCAGCCCGGGACAGAGTGATGGCTACACCTTC
TRBJ2-3 - TRBD1 TRBV5-1 CASSLEGQSTDTQYF TGCGCCAGCAGCTTGGAGGGACAGAGCACAGATACGCAGTATTTT
TRBJ1-4 - - TRBV6-1 CASDPGRDEKLFF TGTGCCAGCGATCCGGGGAGGGATGAAAAACTGTTTTTT
TRBJ2-1 - TRBD2 TRBV7-9 CASSLVLAGGDEQFF TGTGCCAGCAGCTTAGTACTAGCGGGGGGCGATGAGCAGTTCTTC